This T cell receptor beta chain appears in the sequencing data of a study of siplizumab effects on memory and regulatory T cells (dated by TCRdb to about 2019). Study-wide context: The study looked at the effect of siplizumab, an anti-CD2 antibody, on alloreactive T-cell subsets in allogeneic mixed lymphocyte reactions made from human PBMCs.

Broader findings and caveats from the paper: Siplizumab significantly lowered the cumulative frequency of alloreactive sequences that could be traced to unstimulated CD4+ memory T cells. In reactions with siplizumab, an average of about 69% of mappable alloreactive CD4+ clones were Treg-derived, compared with 26.9% in control reactions. Sequences below about 10^-5 frequency were poorly captured, so only a minor fraction of alloreactive clones could be mapped to unstimulated subsets. Unstimulated naive T cells appeared more diverse than memory T cells, and naive cells seemed to contribute substantially to the alloresponse. Roughly 80-95% of proliferating CD4+ or CD8+ clones could not be assigned a naive or memory phenotype. The suppressive function of proliferating Tregs from siplizumab cultures was not functionally confirmed.

To prepare the library, the immunoSEQ multiplex PCR assay was applied. About 10^5 TCR templates per sample were assayed by the deep sequencing platform. Genomic DNA extracted from sorted T cells was the material used for TCRbeta CDR3 sequencing. On the study's bioinformatics: Clonal analysis of TCRbeta CDR3 data was done in the R programming language. Unstimulated samples were compared with post-reaction CFSE-low samples to define alloreactive CD4+ and CD8+ clones. Regulatory or non-regulatory origin of alloreactive CD4+ clones was assigned by matching sequences to the sorted unstimulated Treg and non-Treg repertoires. TCRdb took over this immuneACCESS table, retaining in-frame rearrangements with V and J assigned. Such tables are incomplete; in checked studies, under half of the missing clones stem from an unresolved V gene, and the remainder is unexplained. D and trimming come from the DNA, and the V and J calls and clone size come from that table. The sample profile shows some 100,000 clones; roughly 93% of them were found once. The ten largest clonotypes hold 6% to 7% of the sample.

Details on this clone: The specificity of this receptor is unknown. Base qualities are missing; no much larger clone stands one base away.

Compared with germline, V lacks 5 bases and J lacks 0 bases; bases without a gene match: 6. The CDR3 sequence holds 16 residues, the cysteine and phenylalanine included. Only the CDR3 region is kept as DNA, spanning 48 bases read in frame from base 1. The germline V gene specifies SGHNT as CDR1 and YENEEA as CDR2. Sorted unstimulated T cells and proliferating T cells recovered from mixed lymphocyte reactions underwent TCRbeta CDR3 sequencing. Fresh whole blood from approximately ten HLA-typed healthy donors was used to isolate PBMCs. The chain is assembled from TRBV11-3 and TRBJ2-3, with 9 bases aligning to TRBD2. Sequenced sample: CD8+ T cells sorted from blood. This clonotype originated in a human donor in good health. The CDR3 protein: CASSPKTSGSTDTQYF. The nucleotide sequence is TGTGCCAGCAGCCCAAAGACTAGCGGTAGCACAGATACGCAGTATTTT.